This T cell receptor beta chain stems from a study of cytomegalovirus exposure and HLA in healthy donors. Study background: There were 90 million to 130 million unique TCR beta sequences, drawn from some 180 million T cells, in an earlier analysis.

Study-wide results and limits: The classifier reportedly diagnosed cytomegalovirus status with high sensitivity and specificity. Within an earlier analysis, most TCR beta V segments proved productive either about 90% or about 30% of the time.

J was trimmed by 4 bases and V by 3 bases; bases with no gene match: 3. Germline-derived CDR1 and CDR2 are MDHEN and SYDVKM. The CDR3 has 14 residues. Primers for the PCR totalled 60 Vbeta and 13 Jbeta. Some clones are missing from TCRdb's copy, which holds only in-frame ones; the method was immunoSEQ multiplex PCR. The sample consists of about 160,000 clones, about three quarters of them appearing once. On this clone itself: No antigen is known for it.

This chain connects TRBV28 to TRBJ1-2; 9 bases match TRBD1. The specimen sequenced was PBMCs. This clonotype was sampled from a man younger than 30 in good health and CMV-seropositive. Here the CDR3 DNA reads TGTGCCAGCAGTTTTGGGACAGGGCCCTATGGCTACACCTTC. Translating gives CASSFGTGPYGYTF.